This T cell receptor (beta chain) originates from a study of T cell repertoires in cytomegalovirus infection. Study information: Public TCR beta signatures were indicative of both CMV infection and a matching HLA type.

MiXCR, applied by TCRdb to the reads, yields one record per CDR3 protein. In the table there are almost 550,000 distinct CDR3 sequences, about 15% of which are singletons. On this clonotype: Its antigen remains unidentified.

The CDR3 is 15 amino acids. Germline-derived CDR1 and CDR2 are LNHDA and SQIVND (reference sequence). Trimming pared 6 bases from V and 0 bases from J, leaving 14 bases between. General study points: The ex vivo response showed dominance by HLA-C-restricted CMV-specific TCR beta clonotypes. Cumulative frequency of public TCR beta families picked out carriers of CMV plus the relevant HLA.

The sequencing sample was made of CD8+ T cells from PBMCs. The chain carries TRBV19 and TRBJ1-1; no clear D gene. The source is a human donor in good health (CMV status not recorded). Some clones in this sample may be carry-over from other donors' samples. The CDR3 bases are TGTGCCAGTAGCGAGGGCGGCCTATTGAACACTGAAGCTTTCTTT. It translates to CASSEGGLLNTEAFF. Full variable domain (missing parts from reference TRBV19 and TRBJ1-1): DGGITQSPKYLFRKEGQNVTLSCEQNLNHDAMYWYRQDPGQGLRLIYYSQIVNDFQKGDIAEGYSVSREKKESFPLTVTSAQKNPTAFYLCASSEGGLLNTEAFFGQGTRLTVV.